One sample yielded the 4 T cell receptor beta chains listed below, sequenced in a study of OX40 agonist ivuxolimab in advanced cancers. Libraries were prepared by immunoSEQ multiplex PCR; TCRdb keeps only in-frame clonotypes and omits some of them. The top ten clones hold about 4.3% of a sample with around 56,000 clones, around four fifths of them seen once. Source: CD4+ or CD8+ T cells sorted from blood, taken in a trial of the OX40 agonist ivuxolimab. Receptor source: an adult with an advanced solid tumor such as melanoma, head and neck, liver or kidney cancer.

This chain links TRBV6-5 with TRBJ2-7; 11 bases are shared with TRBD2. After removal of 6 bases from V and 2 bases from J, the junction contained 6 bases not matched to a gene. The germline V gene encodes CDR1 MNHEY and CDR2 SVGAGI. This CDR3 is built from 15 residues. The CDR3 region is CASRRSGRDPYEQYF. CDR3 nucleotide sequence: TGTGCCAGCAGACGTAGCGGGAGGGACCCCTACGAGCAGTACTTC.

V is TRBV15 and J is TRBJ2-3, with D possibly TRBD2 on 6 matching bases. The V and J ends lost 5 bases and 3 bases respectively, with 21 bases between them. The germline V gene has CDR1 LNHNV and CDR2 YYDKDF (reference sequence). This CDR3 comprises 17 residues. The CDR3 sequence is CATSQKELLGSTDTQYF. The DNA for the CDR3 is TGTGCCACCAGCCAAAAGGAGCTACTCGGGAGTACAGATACGCAGTATTTT.

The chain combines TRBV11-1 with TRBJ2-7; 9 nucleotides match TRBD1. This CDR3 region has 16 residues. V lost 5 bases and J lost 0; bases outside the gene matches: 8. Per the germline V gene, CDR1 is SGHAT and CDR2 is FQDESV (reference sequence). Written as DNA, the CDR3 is TGTGCCAGCAGCATGATGGGACAGGGATACTCCTACGAGCAGTACTTC. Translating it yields CASSMMGQGYSYEQYF.

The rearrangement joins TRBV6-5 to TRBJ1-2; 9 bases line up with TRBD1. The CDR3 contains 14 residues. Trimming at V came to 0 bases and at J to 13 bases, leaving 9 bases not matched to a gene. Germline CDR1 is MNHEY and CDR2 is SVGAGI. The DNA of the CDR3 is TGTGCCAGCAGTTACTCTGGGGGGACAGGGTTTTCCACCTTC. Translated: CASSYSGGTGFSTF.